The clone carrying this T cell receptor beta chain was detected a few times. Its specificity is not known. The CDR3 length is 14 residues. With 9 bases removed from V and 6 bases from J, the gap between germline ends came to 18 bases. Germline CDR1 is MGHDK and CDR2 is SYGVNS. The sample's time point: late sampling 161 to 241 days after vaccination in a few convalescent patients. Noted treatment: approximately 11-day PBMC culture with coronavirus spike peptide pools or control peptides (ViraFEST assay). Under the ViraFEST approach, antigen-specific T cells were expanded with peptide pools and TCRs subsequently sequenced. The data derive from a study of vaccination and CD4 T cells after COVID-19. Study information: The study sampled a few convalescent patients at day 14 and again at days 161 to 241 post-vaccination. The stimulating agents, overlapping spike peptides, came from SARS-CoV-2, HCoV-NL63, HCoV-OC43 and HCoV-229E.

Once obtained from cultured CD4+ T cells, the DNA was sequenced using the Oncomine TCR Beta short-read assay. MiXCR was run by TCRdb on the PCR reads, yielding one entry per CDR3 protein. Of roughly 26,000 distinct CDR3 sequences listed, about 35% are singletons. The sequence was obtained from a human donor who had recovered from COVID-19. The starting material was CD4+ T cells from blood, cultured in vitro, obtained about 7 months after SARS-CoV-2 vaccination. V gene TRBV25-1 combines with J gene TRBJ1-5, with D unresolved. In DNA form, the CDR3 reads TGTGCCAGTCGAGTTCCCGACATCTCTCAGCCCCAGCATTTT. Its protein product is CASRVPDISQPQHF.